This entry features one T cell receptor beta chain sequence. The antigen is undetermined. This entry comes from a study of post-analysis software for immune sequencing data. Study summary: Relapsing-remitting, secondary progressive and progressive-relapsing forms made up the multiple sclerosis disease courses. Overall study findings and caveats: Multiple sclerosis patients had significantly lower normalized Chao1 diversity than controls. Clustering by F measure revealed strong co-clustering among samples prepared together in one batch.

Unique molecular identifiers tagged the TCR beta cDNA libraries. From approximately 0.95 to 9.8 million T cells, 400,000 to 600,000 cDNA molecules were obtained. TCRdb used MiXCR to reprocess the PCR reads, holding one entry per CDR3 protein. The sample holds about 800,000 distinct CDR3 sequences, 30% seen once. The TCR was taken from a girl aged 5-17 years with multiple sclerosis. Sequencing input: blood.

The CDR3 nucleotides are TGTGCCAGCAGCTTAGGTCGGGGGTTCGTTCCCTACGAGCAGTACTTC. Its protein is CASSLGRGFVPYEQYF. The chain combines TRBV7-2 with TRBJ2-7, with a possible D match to TRBD2 (6 bases). The CDR3 sequence is 16 residues long. With 1 base removed from V and 2 bases from J, the gap between germline ends came to 15 bases. Germline V gene lookup returns CDR1 SGHTA and CDR2 FQGNSA.